The 13 T cell receptor beta chains in this list originate from one sample, sequenced in a study of T-cell reconstitution after alpha-beta-depleted transplantation in children. Unique molecular identifiers were used in preparing the TCRbeta library. TCRdb fed the PCR reads into MiXCR, producing one record per CDR3 protein. The repertoire holds over 200,000 distinct CDR3 sequences, with about 11% as singletons. Sequenced material: PBMCs, taken before TCRalphabeta/CD19-depleted stem cell transplant. These receptors were taken from a child younger than two with acute myeloid leukemia, due to receive a stem cell transplant.

This clonotype was found many times. The J gene is TRBJ2-7, the V gene TRBV15; 8 bases are a match to TRBD2. Trimming cost V 4 bases and J 2 bases; bases outside gene matches: 4. Germline V gene sequence: CDR1 LNHNV, CDR2 YYDKDF (reference sequence). The CDR3 covers 14 residues. CDR3 DNA sequence: TGTGCCACCAGCACGGGGGGGGCAGCCTACGAGCAGTACTTC. It translates to CATSTGGAAYEQYF.

Ten or more counts support this clonotype. V is TRBV5-1 and J is TRBJ1-5; tentative D call: TRBD1 (5 bases). CDR1 is SGHRS and CDR2 is YFSETQ in the germline V gene. This CDR3 is built from 16 residues. The V end lost 1 base, the J end lost 5 bases, and 16 bases lay between the germline ends. The CDR3 DNA sequence: TGCGCCAGCAGCTTGTGGGGTCCAGGGCGCGATCAGCCCCAGCATTTT. As protein: CASSLWGPGRDQPQHF.

Comments on this clonotype: It may be a read error: a sequence one base away is much more abundant. Without the conserved terminal phenylalanine or tryptophan, this CDR3 likely stems from a read error. Here the CDR3 DNA reads TGTGCCAGCAGCTTAGCAGGGCAGCCAAATGAAAAACTGTTTTGT. This encodes CASSLAGQPNEKLFC. The chain links TRBV7-2 to TRBJ1-4; D is unclear. Per germline, CDR1 SGHTA and CDR2 FQGNSA. With 0 bases removed from V and 5 bases from J, the gap between germline ends came to 10 bases. This CDR3 comprises 15 residues.

This clonotype was seen at least ten times. The chain links TRBV24-1 to TRBJ2-2; 9 positions agree with TRBD1. Trimming at V came to 3 bases and at J to 6 bases, leaving 4 bases not matched to a gene. The CDR3 runs to 15 residues. CDR1 KGHDR and CDR2 SFDVKD come from the germline V gene. This chain's CDR3 is CATSDVDRGAGELFF. CDR3 sequence (DNA): TGTGCCACCAGTGATGTGGACAGGGGCGCCGGGGAGCTGTTTTTT.

This clonotype was seen ten or more times. The gene calls are TRBV5-1 and TRBJ2-1; D is uncertain. V dropped 4 bases and J dropped 4 bases, with 6 bases sitting between them. The CDR3 consists of 12 residues. Germline lookup yields CDR1 SGHRS and CDR2 YFSETQ. CDR3 amino acids: CASSTGYNEQFF. CDR3 nucleotide sequence: TGCGCCAGCAGCACCGGATACAATGAGCAGTTCTTC. Together with reference TRBV5-1 and TRBJ2-1, the CDR3 gives the full variable domain: KAGVTQTPRYLIKTRGQQVTLSCSPISGHRSVSWYQQTPGQGLQFLFEYFSETQRNKGNFPGRFSGRQFSNSRSEMNVSTLELGDSALYLCASSTGYNEQFFGPGTRLTVL.

This clonotype was seen ten or more times. V gene TRBV10-3 combines with J gene TRBJ2-7, with 9 bases that match TRBD1. V dropped 5 bases and J dropped 1; count of bases not matched to a gene: 3. CDR1 is ENHRY, CDR2 SYGVKD, per germline. This CDR3 contains 14 residues. The CDR3 DNA sequence: TGTGCCATCAGTCCCGGGACAGGGTCCTACGAGCAGTACTTC. Protein product: CAISPGTGSYEQYF.

There are many counts of this clonotype. J is TRBJ1-5 and V is TRBV20-1; no clear D. CDR3 length: 13 amino acids. Germline V gene lookup returns CDR1 DFQATT and CDR2 SNEGSKA (reference sequence). V lost 6 bases and J 3 bases, leaving 12 bases between the germline ends. The CDR3 is CSATRAYNQPQHF. CDR3 sequence (DNA): TGCAGTGCAACCCGGGCCTACAATCAGCCCCAGCATTTT.

At least ten counts were recorded for this clonotype. The chain employs TRBV28 and TRBJ1-2, with a possible D match to TRBD1 (6 bases). Germline V lookup: CDR1 MDHEN, CDR2 SYDVKM. The CDR3 runs to 12 residues. The V and J ends lost 10 bases and 2 bases respectively, with 11 bases between them. The CDR3 loop is CATQGTNYGYTF. The CDR3 bases are TGTGCCACGCAGGGGACCAACTATGGCTACACCTTC.

In this sample, this clonotype turned up many times. The V gene is TRBV12-3 or TRBV12-4, the J gene TRBJ1-1; D not certain. Trimming took off 4 bases at V and 12 bases at J, with 15 bases between the two ends. CDR3 length: 12 residues. As DNA, the CDR3 is TGTGCCAGCAGTTCCAACCACTTCTCGCCTTTCTTT. This translates into CASSSNHFSPFF.

Many counts were recorded for this clonotype. At one boundary the junction diverges from the germline segment, which might be a read error. The chain carries TRBV5-1 and TRBJ2-1; 9 nucleotides match TRBD2. CDR1 SGHRS and CDR2 YFSETQ come from the germline V gene. The CDR3 runs to 15 residues. This chain's CDR3 is CASSLGLAGNNEQFF. CDR3 coding DNA: TGTGCCAGCAGCTTAGGCCTAGCGGGAAACAATGAGCAGTTCTTC. Full variable domain (missing parts from reference TRBV5-1 and TRBJ2-1): KAGVTQTPRYLIKTRGQQVTLSCSPISGHRSVSWYQQTPGQGLQFLFEYFSETQRNKGNFPGRFSGRQFSNSRSEMNVSTLELGDSALYLCASSLGLAGNNEQFFGPGTRLTVL.

This clonotype was found many times. The DNA of the CDR3 is TGTGCCAGCAGCGCGTCGCGGGTAGGAACTGAAGCTTTCTTT. Its protein product is CASSASRVGTEAFF. The chain employs TRBV9 and TRBJ1-1; D call uncertain. Germline V gives CDR1 SGDLS, CDR2 YYNGEE. The CDR3 has 14 amino acids. V was clipped by 3 bases and J by 5 bases, with 14 bases between them.

This clonotype appeared many times. V usage is TRBV24-1 and J usage is TRBJ2-2, with D hard to call. The CDR3 spans 13 residues. The V end lost 0 bases, the J end lost 6 bases, and 4 bases lay between the germline ends. Germline CDR1 and CDR2: KGHDR and SFDVKD. The CDR3: CATSDLRPGELFF. The CDR3 DNA sequence: TGTGCCACCAGTGATTTGCGTCCCGGGGAGCTGTTTTTT.

This clonotype was detected many times. This chain joins TRBV5-1 and TRBJ2-2, with D unresolved. The CDR3 sequence is 14 residues long. Germline CDR1 reads SGHRS; CDR2 reads YFSETQ. Trimming left V 1 base short and J 4 bases short, with 8 bases between. The CDR3 reads CASSLQRTTGELFF. The CDR3 DNA reads TGCGCCAGCAGCTTGCAAAGGACCACCGGGGAGCTGTTTTTT.